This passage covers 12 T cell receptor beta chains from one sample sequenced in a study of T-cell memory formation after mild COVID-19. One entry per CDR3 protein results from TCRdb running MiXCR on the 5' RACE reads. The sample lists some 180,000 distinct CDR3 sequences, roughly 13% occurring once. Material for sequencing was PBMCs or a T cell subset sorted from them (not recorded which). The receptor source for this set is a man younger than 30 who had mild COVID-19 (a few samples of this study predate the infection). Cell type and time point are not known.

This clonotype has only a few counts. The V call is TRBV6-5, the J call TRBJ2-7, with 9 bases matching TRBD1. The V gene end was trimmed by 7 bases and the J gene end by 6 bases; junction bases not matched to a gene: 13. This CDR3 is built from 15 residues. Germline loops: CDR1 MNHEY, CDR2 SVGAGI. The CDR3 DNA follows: TGTGCCAGCACAGGACCGGGACAGGGCAGAGGCGAGCAGTACTTC. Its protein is CASTGPGQGRGEQYF.

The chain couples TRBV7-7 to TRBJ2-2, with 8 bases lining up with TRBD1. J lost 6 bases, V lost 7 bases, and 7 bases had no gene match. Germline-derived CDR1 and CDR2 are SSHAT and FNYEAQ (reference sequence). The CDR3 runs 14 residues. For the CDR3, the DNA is TGTGCCAGCACCCTCGACAGGGGAGCCGGGGAGCTGTTTTTT. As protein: CASTLDRGAGELFF.

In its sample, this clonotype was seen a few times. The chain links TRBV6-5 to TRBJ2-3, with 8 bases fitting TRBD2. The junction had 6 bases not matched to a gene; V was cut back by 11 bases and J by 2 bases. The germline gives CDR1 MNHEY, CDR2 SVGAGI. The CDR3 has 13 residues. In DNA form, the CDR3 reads TGTGCCGCTCAGCGGGGGCCCACAGATACGCAGTATTTT. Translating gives CAAQRGPTDTQYF.

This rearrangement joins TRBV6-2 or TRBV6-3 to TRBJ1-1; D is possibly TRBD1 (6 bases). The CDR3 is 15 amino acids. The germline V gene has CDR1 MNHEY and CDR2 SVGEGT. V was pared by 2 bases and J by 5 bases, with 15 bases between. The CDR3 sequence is CASSYDRTDGTEAFF. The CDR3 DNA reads TGTGCCAGCAGTTACGATAGGACAGACGGTACTGAAGCTTTCTTT.

CDR3: CASSEYSQGEQFF. DNA of the CDR3: TGTGCCAGCAGTGAGTACTCGCAGGGTGAGCAGTTCTTC. The chain uses TRBV2 and TRBJ2-1, with D tentatively TRBD1 (5 bases). Per germline, CDR1 SNHLY and CDR2 FYNNEI. V shed 3 bases and J shed 9 bases, with 12 bases lying between them. This CDR3 region has 13 residues.

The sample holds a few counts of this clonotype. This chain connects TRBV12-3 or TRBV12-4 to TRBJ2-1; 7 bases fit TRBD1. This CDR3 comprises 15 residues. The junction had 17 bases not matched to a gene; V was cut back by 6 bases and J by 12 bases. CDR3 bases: TGTGCCAGCAGGCCGCGGACAGGTTCGAATTTAGGGCAGTTCTTC. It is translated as CASRPRTGSNLGQFF.

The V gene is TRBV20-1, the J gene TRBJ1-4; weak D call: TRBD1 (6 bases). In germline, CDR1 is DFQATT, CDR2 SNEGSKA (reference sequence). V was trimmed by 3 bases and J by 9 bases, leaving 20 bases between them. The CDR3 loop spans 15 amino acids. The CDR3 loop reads CSASSEGGRQKKLFF. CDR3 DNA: TGCAGTGCTAGTTCCGAAGGGGGAAGACAAAAAAAACTGTTTTTT.

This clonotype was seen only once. The CDR3 here is CASSLRPGGAYEQYV. The DNA of the CDR3 is TGTGCCAGCAGCTTACGGCCCGGGGGGGCCTACGAGCAGTACGTC. This chain uses TRBV7-2 with TRBJ2-7, with TRBD2 identical over 8 bases. The CDR3 consists of 15 residues. The V and J ends lost 2 bases and 2 bases, in that order; junction bases with no gene match: 5. CDR1 and CDR2 from the germline V gene are SGHTA and FQGNSA.

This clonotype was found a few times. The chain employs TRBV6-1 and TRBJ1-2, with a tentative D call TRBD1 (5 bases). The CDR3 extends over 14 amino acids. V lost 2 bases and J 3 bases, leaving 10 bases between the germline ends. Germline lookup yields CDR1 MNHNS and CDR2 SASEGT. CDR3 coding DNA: TGTGCCAGCAGTGAATCCGGGACCTACTATGGCTACACCTTC. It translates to CASSESGTYYGYTF.

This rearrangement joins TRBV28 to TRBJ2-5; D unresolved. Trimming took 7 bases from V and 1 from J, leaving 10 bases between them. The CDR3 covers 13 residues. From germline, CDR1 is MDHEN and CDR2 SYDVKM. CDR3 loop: CASKEAVQETQYF. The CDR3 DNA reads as TGTGCCAGCAAAGAGGCAGTCCAAGAGACCCAGTACTTC.

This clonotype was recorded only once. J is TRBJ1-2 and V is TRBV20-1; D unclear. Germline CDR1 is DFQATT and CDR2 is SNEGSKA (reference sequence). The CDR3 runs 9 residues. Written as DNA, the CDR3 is TGCAGCGTTAGCGATGGCTACACCTTC. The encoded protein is CSVSDGYTF.

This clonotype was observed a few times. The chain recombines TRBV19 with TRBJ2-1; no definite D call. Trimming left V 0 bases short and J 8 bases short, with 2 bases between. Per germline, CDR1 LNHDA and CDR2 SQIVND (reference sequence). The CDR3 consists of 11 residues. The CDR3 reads CASSIEDEQFF. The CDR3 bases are TGTGCCAGTAGTATAGAGGATGAGCAGTTCTTC.